This T cell receptor beta chain was obtained from a study of CD8 T cells in ankylosing spondylitis. Study outcomes and limitations: Among TCR beta sequences, a motif of several highly homologous variants appeared characteristic of ankylosing spondylitis blood.

Unmatched junction bases numbered 4, after V lost 3 bases and J lost 2 bases. CDR1 DFQATT and CDR2 SNEGSKA come from the germline V gene (reference sequence). The CDR3 sequence is 15 residues long. This clonotype has more than one count but fewer than ten. Its antigen is undetermined. TCRdb processed the 5' RACE reads anew with MiXCR; each CDR3 protein has one entry. The sample gives approximately 150,000 distinct CDR3 sequences, 9.8% of which show up once; over 13% is in the top ten. The sequencing sample was made of blood, either unsorted or a sorted T cell fraction (not recorded which). The source of this sequence is a female donor with ankylosing spondylitis or in good health (not recorded which). This chain connects TRBV20-1 to TRBJ2-1, with 10 bases identical to TRBD2. The DNA for the CDR3 is TGCAGTGCTAGCCCCACTAGCGGGACCTACAATGAGCAGTTCTTC. Translated: CSASPTSGTYNEQFF.